This is a list of T cell receptor beta chains from one sample in a study of technical replicates of blood from a handful of donors. Clones were read by immunoSEQ multiplex PCR, and TCRdb kept only the in-frame ones, dropping some. The sample lists 90,000 to 100,000 clones, 90% to 96% occurring once. The sample was T cells isolated from PBMCs. The receptors were gathered from a human donor in good health. Each CDR3 is given with its conserved first and last residue. A D gene is named only where the DNA matches it firmly. Size is omitted from some rows. Given values are once, few, many or a class for expanded clones.

V gene	J gene	clone size	D gene	CDR3 DNA	CDR3 protein
TRBV12-5	TRBJ1-2	.	TRBD1	TGTGCTAGTGGTCCCGGGACAGGGGGCTTTTATGGCTACACCTTC	CASGPGTGGFYGYTF
TRBV2	TRBJ2-5	once	.	TGTGCCAGCAGTGAAGAGGGGAAGACCCAGTACTTC	CASSEEGKTQYF
TRBV7-7	TRBJ2-3	.	TRBD2	TGTGCTAGCAGCCAGACTAGCGGGAGCACAGATACGCAGTATTTT	CASSQTSGSTDTQYF
TRBV15	TRBJ1-3	.	TRBD1	TGTGCCACCGCCGACAGGGAAAGAAGTAGTAGAAACACCATATATTTT	CATADRERSSRNTIYF
TRBV12-5	TRBJ2-3	once	.	TGTGCTAGTGGGAGGACAGTTACGCCAGATACGCAGTATTTT	CASGRTVTPDTQYF
TRBV15	TRBJ2-2	.	.	TGTGCCACCAGCAGAGATTTTCGGGGCGGGGAGCTGTTTTTT	CATSRDFRGGELFF
TRBV9	TRBJ1-1	.	TRBD1	TGTGCCAGCAGCGTAGACAGGGGAGGTAAGACTGAAGCTTTCTTT	CASSVDRGGKTEAFF
TRBV28	TRBJ2-7	.	TRBD2	TGTGCCAGCAGCCCTATAGCGGGAGATAACGAGCAGTACTTC	CASSPIAGDNEQYF
TRBV19	TRBJ2-1	.	TRBD1	TGTGCCAGTAGTATACGGACAGGGTTGTATGAGCAGTTCTTC	CASSIRTGLYEQFF
TRBV4-1	TRBJ2-2	.	TRBD2	TGCGCCAGCAGCCGGAGGACTAGCGGGATTACCGGGGAGCTGTTTTTT	CASSRRTSGITGELFF
TRBV7-3	TRBJ1-3	.	TRBD1	TGTGCCAGCAGTCCGGGACAGGGTTCCATATATTTT	CASSPGQGSIYF
TRBV15	TRBJ2-1	.	TRBD2	TGTGCCACCAGCAGAGATATGACTAGCGGGTATCGATACAATGAGCAGTTCTTC	CATSRDMTSGYRYNEQFF
TRBV27	TRBJ2-7	.	.	TGTGCCAGCAGTTTAGCGGGGCGCTACGAGCAGTACTTC	CASSLAGRYEQYF
TRBV2	TRBJ2-2	.	.	TGTGCCAGCAGACCCTACCTGAACACCGGGGAGCTGTTTTTT	CASRPYLNTGELFF
TRBV9	TRBJ2-1	.	TRBD2	TGTGCCAGCAGCGATAGCCGGGTAGATGCCAGCGGGAGGGCCTCTGCCAATGAGCAGTTCTTC	CASSDSRVDASGRASANEQFF
TRBV6-6	TRBJ1-2	.	.	TGTGCCAGCAGTTACTCTAGTGAAGATCTAACTGGCTACACCTTC	CASSYSSEDLTGYTF